A selection of T cell receptor beta chains follows, all from one sample in a study of blood T cell repertoires in COVID-19. Clones were sequenced by immunoSEQ multiplex PCR, and TCRdb holds only the in-frame ones, with some missing. The table shows about 230,000 clones, with 85% to 90% occurring only once. The sequenced sample consisted of peripheral blood. The receptors were sampled from a man in his fifties or sixties with COVID-19, enrolled during active disease. Each CDR3 is given with its conserved first and last residue. The D gene is left open where the match is weak. For some rows the clone size is stated as once, few or many, or as a class when expanded; others skip it.

V: TRBV20-1; D: TRBD2; size: .; J: TRBJ2-7; DNA: TGCAGTGCTAGTGCATGGACTAGCGGGACGTACGAGCAGTACTTC; CDR3: CSASAWTSGTYEQYF
V: TRBV20-1; D: .; size: once; J: TRBJ2-5; DNA: TGCAGTGCTAGATGGGCAGAGACCCAGTACTTC; CDR3: CSARWAETQYF
V: TRBV2; D: .; size: .; J: TRBJ2-6; DNA: TGTGCCAGCAGTGCGGGGTCTGGGGCCAACGTCCTGACTTTC; CDR3: CASSAGSGANVLTF
V: TRBV5-4; D: .; size: .; J: TRBJ2-7; DNA: TGTGCCAGCAGCTTGGAAGCAGGAAGCTCCTACGAGCAGTACTTC; CDR3: CASSLEAGSSYEQYF
V: TRBV5-4; D: .; size: .; J: TRBJ1-1; DNA: TGTGCCAGCAGTTACCCGACAGGTCAGAACACTGAAGCTTTCTTT; CDR3: CASSYPTGQNTEAFF
V: TRBV19; D: TRBD1; size: .; J: TRBJ1-5; DNA: TGTGCCAGTACCGACAGGGTAGGGCAGCCCCAGCATTTT; CDR3: CASTDRVGQPQHF
V: TRBV5-6; D: TRBD1; size: .; J: TRBJ1-2; DNA: TGTGCCAGCAGCTCACAGGGGGCTTGGTATGGCTACACCTTC; CDR3: CASSSQGAWYGYTF
V: TRBV13; D: TRBD2; size: .; J: TRBJ2-1; DNA: TGTGCCAGCAGCCCATCGGGGGGACGCCTCTACAATGAGCAGTTCTTC; CDR3: CASSPSGGRLYNEQFF
V: TRBV15; D: .; size: .; J: TRBJ2-7; DNA: TGTGCCACCAGCAGAGGGGGCGGGATTCTCTCCTACGAGCAGTACTTC; CDR3: CATSRGGGILSYEQYF
V: TRBV24-1; D: TRBD2; size: .; J: TRBJ2-1; DNA: TGTGCCACCAGTGATTACCCCGTGCGGGGGGAGCAGTTCTTC; CDR3: CATSDYPVRGEQFF
V: TRBV19; D: .; size: few; J: TRBJ1-1; DNA: TGTGCCAGTAGTCGACTAGGGATGAACACTGAAGCTTTCTTT; CDR3: CASSRLGMNTEAFF
V: TRBV5-4; D: .; size: .; J: TRBJ2-7; DNA: TGTGCCAGCAGCTTGTCCGGACAGTCAAGGTACGAGCAGTACTTC; CDR3: CASSLSGQSRYEQYF
V: TRBV11-1; D: .; size: .; J: TRBJ2-1; DNA: TGTGCCAGCAGCTTACGGGGGATTAACAATGAGCAGTTCTTC; CDR3: CASSLRGINNEQFF
V: TRBV5-1; D: TRBD1; size: .; J: TRBJ2-7; DNA: TGCGCCAGCAGCTCAGGGTCTAAGGACAGGGCTATCTCCTACGAGCAGTACTTC; CDR3: CASSSGSKDRAISYEQYF
V: TRBV10-3; D: TRBD1; size: .; J: TRBJ1-5; DNA: TGTGCCACCCGGACAGGGGATAGCAATCAGCCCCAGCATTTT; CDR3: CATRTGDSNQPQHF
V: TRBV18; D: .; size: .; J: TRBJ1-2; DNA: TGTGCCAGCTCACGGGGGCAGCACTATGGCTACACCTTC; CDR3: CASSRGQHYGYTF
V: TRBV12-3/TRBV12-4; D: .; size: .; J: TRBJ1-5; DNA: TGTGCCAGCCGTACAGGGAACAATCAGCCCCAGCATTTT; CDR3: CASRTGNNQPQHF